A selection of T cell receptor beta chains follows, all from one sample in a study of blood T cell repertoires in COVID-19. TCRdb keeps only in-frame clones here, not all; method: immunoSEQ multiplex PCR. Of roughly 99,000 clones in the sample, around 82% were seen once. The sequencing sample was made of peripheral blood. These receptors originate from a human donor in a cohort sampled during active COVID-19. Each CDR3 is given with its conserved first and last residue. The order of the fields is clone size, V gene, CDR3 length, J gene, D gene, CDR3 protein, CDR3 DNA. D genes are given only for firm matches. Size is stated for part of the rows, as once, few or many counts, or as a class when the clone is expanded.

abundance: .
v_gene: TRBV3-1/TRBV3-2
len: 14
j_gene: TRBJ1-6
d_gene: .
CDR3aa: CASSQGLNNSPLHF
CDR3nt: TGTGCCAGCAGCCAAGGACTGAATAATTCACCCCTCCACTTT

abundance: .
v_gene: TRBV2
len: 18
j_gene: TRBJ2-2
d_gene: TRBD2
CDR3aa: CASSEETSGRKNTGELFF
CDR3nt: TGTGCCAGCAGTGAGGAGACTAGCGGGAGGAAGAACACCGGGGAGCTGTTTTTT

abundance: .
v_gene: TRBV9
len: 15
j_gene: TRBJ1-4
d_gene: TRBD1
CDR3aa: CASSLRQGTNEKLFF
CDR3nt: TGTGCCAGCAGCTTACGACAGGGAACCAATGAAAAACTGTTTTTT

abundance: .
v_gene: TRBV7-8
len: 12
j_gene: TRBJ1-1
d_gene: .
CDR3aa: CASSFFAGEAFF
CDR3nt: TGTGCCAGCAGCTTTTTCGCAGGTGAAGCTTTCTTT

abundance: .
v_gene: TRBV6-6
len: 12
j_gene: TRBJ1-1
d_gene: .
CDR3aa: CATQEASTEAFF
CDR3nt: TGTGCCACTCAGGAGGCGAGTACTGAAGCTTTCTTT

abundance: once
v_gene: TRBV19
len: 15
j_gene: TRBJ2-1
d_gene: .
CDR3aa: CASKQALGSYNEQFF
CDR3nt: TGTGCCAGTAAACAGGCATTGGGCTCCTACAATGAGCAGTTCTTC

abundance: .
v_gene: TRBV7-2
len: 16
j_gene: TRBJ2-7
d_gene: TRBD1
CDR3aa: CASSLQSGTDSYEQYF
CDR3nt: TGTGCCAGCAGCTTACAATCCGGGACAGACTCCTACGAGCAGTACTTC

abundance: .
v_gene: TRBV7-2
len: 17
j_gene: TRBJ1-5
d_gene: TRBD1
CDR3aa: CASSPSPKTGDNQPQHF
CDR3nt: TGTGCCAGCAGCCCCTCCCCCAAGACAGGGGACAATCAGCCCCAGCATTTT

abundance: .
v_gene: TRBV5-1
len: 14
j_gene: TRBJ2-3
d_gene: TRBD1
CDR3aa: CASSWQGGTDTQYF
CDR3nt: TGCGCCAGCAGCTGGCAGGGGGGCACAGATACGCAGTATTTT

abundance: .
v_gene: TRBV3-1/TRBV3-2
len: 15
j_gene: TRBJ1-2
d_gene: .
CDR3aa: CASSHRPPGESGYTF
CDR3nt: TGTGCCAGCAGCCACCGCCCTCCGGGAGAGAGTGGCTACACCTTC

abundance: .
v_gene: TRBV27
len: 13
j_gene: TRBJ1-2
d_gene: TRBD1
CDR3aa: CASSLGPDRHLGF
CDR3nt: TGTGCCAGCAGTTTAGGTCCGGACAGGCATTTGGGGTTC

abundance: .
v_gene: TRBV5-1
len: 16
j_gene: TRBJ2-7
d_gene: TRBD1
CDR3aa: CASSDHSGQKPYEQYF
CDR3nt: TGCGCCAGCAGCGACCACTCGGGACAGAAGCCCTACGAGCAGTACTTC